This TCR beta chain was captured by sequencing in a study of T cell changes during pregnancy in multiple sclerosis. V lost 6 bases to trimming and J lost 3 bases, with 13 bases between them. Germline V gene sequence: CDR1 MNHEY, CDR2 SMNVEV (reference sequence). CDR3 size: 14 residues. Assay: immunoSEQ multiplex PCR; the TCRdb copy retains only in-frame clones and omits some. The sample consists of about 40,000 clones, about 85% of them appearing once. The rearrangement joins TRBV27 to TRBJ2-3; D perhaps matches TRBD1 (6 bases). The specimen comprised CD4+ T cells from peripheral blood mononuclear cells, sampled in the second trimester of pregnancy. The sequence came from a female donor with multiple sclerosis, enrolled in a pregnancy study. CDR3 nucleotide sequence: TGTGCCAGCAGAGGTTACAGGGAAACAGATACGCAGTATTTT. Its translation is CASRGYRETDTQYF.